Below are 28 T cell receptor beta chains sequenced from a single sample in a study of shared clonotypes between healthy human individuals (dated by TCRdb to the early 2020s). The library was prepared using the immunoSEQ multiplex PCR assay. Entries here come from immuneACCESS through TCRdb and include only in-frame sequences with V and J called. Some clones fail to appear in such tables; in the studies checked, an unresolved V gene covers under half of the shortfall, and the cause of the remainder is unknown. The sample yields 950,000 to 1,100,000 clones; about 74% were counted once. Nearly 1.5% of the sample lies in the top ten. The sample comprised memory CD4+ T cells sorted from blood. The sample's cell subset or site label, decoded: CD45RA-negative fraction. These receptors all come from a man younger than 35 in good health.

Only a few counts were recorded for this clone. The chain joins TRBV7-2 to TRBJ2-5; 9 bases fit TRBD2. This CDR3 is 16 amino acids long. The J segment lost 5 bases and the V segment lost 3 bases, leaving 10 bases of the junction unmatched. Looked up from germline, CDR1 is SGHTA and CDR2 is FQGNSA. The CDR3 bases are TGTGCCAGCAGCTTGGTGGCGGGAGGGATGTGGGAGACCCAGTACTTC. This encodes CASSLVAGGMWETQYF. Full variable domain (outside the CDR3, taken from reference TRBV7-2 and TRBJ2-5): GAGVSQSPSNKVTEKGKDVELRCDPISGHTALYWYRQSLGQGLEFLIYFQGNSAPDKSGLPSDRFSAERTGGSVSTLTIQRTQQEDSAVYLCASSLVAGGMWETQYFGPGTRLLVL.

This chain links TRBV7-3 with TRBJ2-1; 11 nucleotides match TRBD2. The CDR3 is made up of 16 amino acids. V lost 5 bases and J lost 6; bases outside the gene matches: 9. Germline CDR1 SGHTA, CDR2 FQGTGA. CDR3 in amino acids: CASSRTELAGGNEQFF. The CDR3 bases are TGTGCCAGCAGCCGGACGGAGCTAGCGGGGGGCAATGAGCAGTTCTTC.

This clone was observed a handful of times. Other DNA sequences within the sample encode an identical CDR3. The chain joins TRBV5-1 to TRBJ1-1; D remains ambiguous. The germline V gene encodes CDR1 SGHRS and CDR2 YFSETQ. Trimming cost V 2 bases and J 5 bases, with 7 bases left between them. This CDR3 is 12 amino acids long. The CDR3 nucleotides read TGCGCCAGCAGCTTAACCGGGACTGAAGCTTTCTTT. This sequence encodes CASSLTGTEAFF.

The V gene is TRBV27, the J gene TRBJ1-1, with TRBD1 identical over 7 bases. Germline trimming cut 5 bases from V and 0 bases from J; bases unmatched to any gene: 12. The germline V gene encodes CDR1 MNHEY and CDR2 SMNVEV (reference sequence). The CDR3 is made up of 17 amino acids. The CDR3 here is CASSQRGTVYMNTEAFF. The CDR3 DNA sequence: TGTGCCAGCAGTCAAAGGGGGACAGTATATATGAACACTGAAGCTTTCTTT.

The V gene is TRBV2, the J gene TRBJ2-5, with a possible D match to TRBD2 (7 bases). The V end lost 7 bases, the J end lost 7 bases, and 28 bases lay between the germline ends. The CDR3 length is 17 residues. From germline, CDR1 is SNHLY and CDR2 FYNNEI. The CDR3 DNA reads TGTGCCAGCATGCAAGGCGGAGGCGGGGGCCCCGGTCGGACCCAGTACTTC. It yields the protein CASMQGGGGGPGRTQYF.

The CDR3 sequence is CASSLAQGVSYEQYF. The DNA of the CDR3 is TGCGCCAGCAGCTTGGCTCAGGGAGTCTCCTACGAGCAGTACTTC. J is TRBJ2-7 and V is TRBV5-1; D is possibly TRBD1 or TRBD2 (5 bases each). Trimming stripped 0 bases from V and 0 bases from J, with 10 bases between. This CDR3 contains 15 residues. In germline, CDR1 is SGHRS, CDR2 YFSETQ.

The chain carries TRBV11-2 and TRBJ2-1; tentative D call: TRBD2 (6 bases). Looked up from germline, CDR1 is SGHAT and CDR2 is FQNNGV. This CDR3 is 17 amino acids long. Between the trimmed V and J ends, which lost 2 bases and 6 bases, there was a span of 20 bases. CDR3 nucleotides: TGTGCCAGCAGCTTATGGTCGGGAGCTACGCTGATCAATGAGCAGTTCTTC. This sequence encodes CASSLWSGATLINEQFF. The complete variable domain, with remaining parts taken from reference TRBV11-2 and TRBJ2-1, reads EAGVAQSPRYKIIEKRQSVAFWCNPISGHATLYWYQQILGQGPKLLIQFQNNGVVDDSQLPKDRFSAERLKGVDSTLKIQPAKLEDSAVYLCASSLWSGATLINEQFFGPGTRLTVL.

The chain carries TRBV30 and TRBJ2-3, with D perhaps TRBD1 or TRBD2 (6 bases each). The CDR3 covers 15 residues. The V end lost 1 base, the J end lost 6 bases, and 17 bases lay between the germline ends. In germline, CDR1 is GTSNPN, CDR2 SVGIG (reference sequence). CDR3 amino acids: CAWSAGEGGYDTQYF. The CDR3 nucleotides read TGTGCCTGGAGTGCCGGAGAAGGGGGGTACGATACGCAGTATTTT.

On this clone: A far larger clone differs by one base, so this is likely a read error. This sequence joins TRBV5-8 and TRBJ1-3; D gene unclear. This CDR3 comprises 13 residues. Germline V lookup: CDR1 SGHTS, CDR2 YDEGEE. V was pared by 5 bases and J by 0 bases, with 6 bases between. The CDR3 sequence is CASRLSSGNTIYF. The DNA for the CDR3 is TGTGCCAGCAGATTAAGCTCTGGAAACACCATATATTTT.

The rearrangement uses TRBV6-5 and TRBJ2-3; 8 bases align to TRBD2. Trimming cost V 2 bases and J 0 bases; bases outside gene matches: 4. Germline V CDR1 and CDR2: MNHEY, SVGAGI. The CDR3 loop spans 16 amino acids. CDR3 sequence: CASSYTRTSSTDTQYF. Written as DNA, the CDR3 is TGTGCCAGCAGTTACACCAGGACTAGCAGCACAGATACGCAGTATTTT.

This chain joins TRBV6-5 and TRBJ2-7; 10 positions match TRBD2. CDR1 and CDR2 from the germline V gene are MNHEY and SVGAGI. With V trimmed by 0 bases and J by 2 bases, 1 base remained unmatched. This CDR3 is 15 amino acids long. This CDR3 is CASSYSTSGPYEQYF. The CDR3 DNA reads as TGTGCCAGCAGTTACTCGACTAGCGGGCCCTACGAGCAGTACTTC.

The genes are TRBV7-9 and TRBJ1-1; TRBD1 agrees at 8 bases. Germline lookup yields CDR1 SEHNR and CDR2 FQNEAQ (reference sequence). With 6 bases clipped from V and 1 base from J, the junction kept 7 bases outside the gene matches. The CDR3 runs to 15 residues. Here the CDR3 DNA reads TGTGCCAGCAGACCCGGACAGGGCCCGAACACTGAAGCTTTCTTT. Protein product: CASRPGQGPNTEAFF.

This chain joins TRBV25-1 and TRBJ1-1; D gene unclear. The V gene's germline CDR1 is MGHDK and CDR2 SYGVNS. V shed 4 bases and J shed 0 bases, with 12 bases lying between them. CDR3 length: 15 amino acids. CDR3 sequence reads: CASSAGSGMNTEAFF. CDR3 nucleotide sequence: TGTGCCAGCAGTGCAGGATCCGGTATGAACACTGAAGCTTTCTTT.

J is TRBJ1-1 and V is TRBV6-5; possible D gene TRBD1, 6 bases. This CDR3 contains 14 residues. Germline CDR1 is MNHEY and CDR2 is SVGAGI. V shed 6 bases and J shed 3 bases, with 14 bases lying between them. The CDR3 region is CASSTLGGHTEAFF. Here the CDR3 DNA reads TGTGCCAGCAGCACTCTTGGGGGCCACACTGAAGCTTTCTTT.

This clone was observed once. The V gene is TRBV5-6, the J gene TRBJ2-3, with a possible D match to TRBD2 (5 bases). Germline lookup yields CDR1 SGHDT and CDR2 YYEEEE. The CDR3 has 14 residues. V was cut by 2 bases and J by 1 base, with 8 bases left in between. Here the CDR3 DNA reads TGTGCCAGCAGCTTCTGGCGGGGCACAGATACGCAGTATTTT. The encoded protein is CASSFWRGTDTQYF. The full variable domain, in which reference TRBV5-6 and TRBJ2-3 provide the parts outside the CDR3, is DAGVTQSPTHLIKTRGQQVTLRCSPKSGHDTVSWYQQALGQGPQFIFQYYEEEERQRGNFPDRFSGHQFPNYSSELNVNALLLGDSALYLCASSFWRGTDTQYFGPGTRLTVL.

This chain uses TRBV7-8 with TRBJ2-3; 7 nucleotides line up with TRBD1. There are 16 residues in the CDR3. Looked up from germline, CDR1 is SGHVS and CDR2 is FQNEAQ. V shed 4 bases, J shed 3 bases, and the junction held 10 bases outside the gene matches. The CDR3 region has the DNA TGTGCCAGCAGCTCGAGGACAGGAACGGAAACAGATACGCAGTATTTT. It yields the protein CASSSRTGTETDTQYF.

The rearrangement uses TRBV2 and TRBJ2-5; 16 bases are a match to TRBD2. Germline CDR1 is SNHLY and CDR2 is FYNNEI. V dropped 4 bases and J dropped 5; count of bases not matched to a gene: 7. The CDR3 length is 17 residues. CDR3 nucleotide sequence: TGTGCCAGCAGTGGACCGGGACTAGCGGGAGGGGGCGAGACCCAGTACTTC. Translation: CASSGPGLAGGGETQYF.

The rearrangement links TRBV19 to TRBJ1-5; maybe TRBD1 (6 bases). V dropped 2 bases and J dropped 4 bases, with 9 bases sitting between them. The CDR3 extends over 14 amino acids. Germline values: CDR1 LNHDA, CDR2 SQIVND (reference sequence). This CDR3 reads CASSIMDSNQPQHF. DNA of the CDR3: TGTGCCAGTAGTATAATGGACAGTAATCAGCCCCAGCATTTT. The complete variable domain, with remaining parts taken from reference TRBV19 and TRBJ1-5, reads DGGITQSPKYLFRKEGQNVTLSCEQNLNHDAMYWYRQDPGQGLRLIYYSQIVNDFQKGDIAEGYSVSREKKESFPLTVTSAQKNPTAFYLCASSIMDSNQPQHFGDGTRLSIL.

This CDR3 reads CASSLNLARDTQYF. The CDR3 nucleotides are TGTGCCAGCAGCTTAAACCTAGCGAGAGATACGCAGTATTTT. The rearrangement links TRBV7-9 to TRBJ2-3, with a possible D match to TRBD2 (6 bases). V lost 2 bases to trimming and J lost 5 bases, with 11 bases between them. CDR1 and CDR2 (germline): SEHNR, FQNEAQ (reference sequence). The CDR3 sequence is 14 residues long.

Note on this clone: Other DNA sequences in the sample encode the same CDR3. The J gene is TRBJ1-1, the V gene TRBV7-9; D might be TRBD1 (5 bases). The germline CDR1 and CDR2 sequences are SEHNR and FQNEAQ (reference sequence). Trimming stripped 3 bases from V and 1 base from J, with 6 bases between. This CDR3 is 13 amino acids long. This CDR3 reads CASSFGGNTEAFF. The CDR3 nucleotides are TGTGCCAGCAGCTTCGGGGGGAACACTGAAGCTTTCTTT.

Written as DNA, the CDR3 is TGTGCCAGCAGCATTAACAGGGGAGAGGATGAGCAGTTCTTC. Its protein product is CASSINRGEDEQFF. The chain carries TRBV7-8 and TRBJ2-1, with 7 bases identical to TRBD1. The V segment lost 5 bases and the J segment 8 bases; nucleotides outside the gene matches: 9. The germline V gene has CDR1 SGHVS and CDR2 FQNEAQ. The CDR3 sequence is 14 residues long.

The chain recombines TRBV5-1 with TRBJ2-7; perhaps TRBD1 as D (6 bases). The germline CDR1 and CDR2 sequences are SGHRS and YFSETQ. V gave up 7 bases and J gave up 3 bases, with 20 bases separating them. This CDR3 has 15 residues. The CDR3 sequence is CASRLADRPLYEQYF. DNA of the CDR3: TGCGCCAGCCGACTCGCCGACAGGCCTCTCTACGAGCAGTACTTC.

The count of this clone is one. V usage is TRBV4-1 and J usage is TRBJ2-3, with 9 bases aligning to TRBD2. The CDR3 is 17 amino acids. Germline CDR1 and CDR2: MGHRA and YSYEKL. V was clipped by 1 base and J by 2 bases; unmatched bases: 7. As DNA, the CDR3 is TGCGCCAGCAGCCAAGTTCTAGCGGGGAGCACCACAGATACGCAGTATTTT. Translating gives CASSQVLAGSTTDTQYF.

The rearrangement links TRBV5-6 to TRBJ1-5, with D perhaps TRBD1 (5 bases). V was trimmed by 2 bases and J by 1 base, leaving 13 bases between them. Germline V lookup: CDR1 SGHDT, CDR2 YYEEEE. The CDR3 consists of 16 residues. CDR3 DNA: TGTGCCAGCAGCTTAGGCATGGGGGGAAGCAATCAGCCCCAGCATTTT. It is translated as CASSLGMGGSNQPQHF.

The chain employs TRBV5-6 and TRBJ1-5; tentative D call: TRBD1 (6 bases). CDR1 is SGHDT, CDR2 YYEEEE, per germline. The length of the CDR3 is 16 residues. Trimming shortened V by 5 bases and J by 0 bases, and 15 bases separated the two germline ends. Here the CDR3 DNA reads TGTGCCAGCAGTCTCGGACAGACATATAGCAATCAGCCCCAGCATTTT. As protein: CASSLGQTYSNQPQHF.

The chain combines TRBV7-6 with TRBJ2-5; D not resolved. Germline V gene lookup returns CDR1 SGHVS and CDR2 FNYEAQ. The CDR3 spans 13 residues. V was pared by 1 base and J by 6 bases, with 9 bases between. The CDR3 is CASSLGELKTQYF. The CDR3 nucleotides read TGTGCCAGCAGCTTAGGAGAATTAAAGACCCAGTACTTC.

The rearrangement joins TRBV5-1 to TRBJ1-4; 7 nucleotides match TRBD1. Trimming took 1 base from V and 4 from J; bases not matched to a gene: 4. CDR3 length: 15 residues. Germline CDR1 reads SGHRS; CDR2 reads YFSETQ. As DNA, the CDR3 is TGCGCCAGCAGCTTGCCGGGACAGAGTAATGAAAAACTGTTTTTT. Translation: CASSLPGQSNEKLFF.

The J gene is TRBJ1-5, the V gene TRBV6-6; 10 nucleotides align to TRBD1. The J segment lost 7 bases and the V segment lost 10 bases, leaving 7 bases of the junction unmatched. This CDR3 region has 13 residues. CDR1 and CDR2 from the germline V gene are MNHNY and SVGAGI (reference sequence). CDR3 bases: TGTGCCACCCTGGGACAGGGGTGGCAGCCCCAGCATTTT. It is translated as CATLGQGWQPQHF.